These 17 T cell receptor beta chains were all obtained from the same sample, sequenced in a study of a mutant IDH1 vaccine in newly diagnosed glioma. The repertoire was sequenced with immunoSEQ multiplex PCR; TCRdb's copy has only in-frame clones and lacks some. The table lists 38,000 or so clones, approximately 93% of them singletons. No antigens are known for them. As for time point: week 5, during vaccination. Vaccine doses each comprised 300 ug of mutant IDH1 20-mer peptide, with topical imiquimod. Specimen: PBMCs, collected from a glioma patient whose treatment included an IDH1 peptide vaccine. The source is a man aged 50-59 years with glioma.

The genes are TRBV7-9 and TRBJ2-6; 7 bases agree with TRBD1. Germline trimming cut 5 bases from V and 1 base from J; bases unmatched to any gene: 5. The germline V gene encodes CDR1 SEHNR and CDR2 FQNEAQ (reference sequence). This CDR3 region has 16 residues. CDR3 nucleotides: TGTGCCAGCAGCGACCGCAGGGGGTCTGGGGCCAACGTCCTGACTTTC. This translates into CASSDRRGSGANVLTF.

The V and J genes are TRBV21-1 and TRBJ1-1. TRBV21-1 is a known pseudogene. This CDR3 has 10 residues. The CDR3 is CASSKPRAFF. Here the CDR3 DNA reads TGTGCCAGCAGCAAACCCCGCGCTTTCTTT.

The chain employs TRBV9 and TRBJ1-2; 7 bases line up with TRBD1. The germline gives CDR1 SGDLS, CDR2 YYNGEE. J was trimmed by 6 bases and V by 0 bases; bases with no gene match: 2. The CDR3 length is 13 residues. CDR3 in amino acids: CASSVGGGDGYTF. DNA of the CDR3: TGTGCCAGCAGCGTAGGAGGGGGCGATGGCTACACCTTC.

V and J are TRBV7-9 and TRBJ1-1, with D hard to call. The CDR3 totals 12 residues. From germline, CDR1 is SEHNR and CDR2 FQNEAQ (reference sequence). V dropped 1 base and J dropped 4 bases, with 4 bases sitting between them. CDR3 residues: CASSLDGTEAFF. The CDR3 bases are TGTGCCAGCAGCTTAGATGGCACTGAAGCTTTCTTT.

DNA of the CDR3: TGTGCCAGTAGGATGGGGGCCAGGGGGTCGGCTGAAGCTTTCTTT. It is translated as CASRMGARGSAEAFF. V usage is TRBV19 and J usage is TRBJ1-1, with 7 bases fitting TRBD1. There are 15 residues in the CDR3. The junction had 13 bases not matched to a gene; V was cut back by 6 bases and J by 6 bases. Germline CDR1 LNHDA, CDR2 SQIVND (reference sequence).

The chain is built from TRBV5-1 and TRBJ1-3, with 7 bases matching TRBD1. The CDR3 covers 18 residues. Germline-derived CDR1 and CDR2 are SGHRS and YFSETQ. Losses at the gene ends were 5 bases for V and 0 bases for J; bases not matched to a gene: 14. The CDR3 DNA follows: TGCGCCAGCAGTCGCACGACAGGGCCCTTGGGCTCTGGAAACACCATATATTTT. Protein sequence: CASSRTTGPLGSGNTIYF. Together with reference TRBV5-1 and TRBJ1-3, the CDR3 gives the full variable domain: KAGVTQTPRYLIKTRGQQVTLSCSPISGHRSVSWYQQTPGQGLQFLFEYFSETQRNKGNFPGRFSGRQFSNSRSEMNVSTLELGDSALYLCASSRTTGPLGSGNTIYFGEGSWLTVV.

The chain links TRBV7-9 to TRBJ1-2; 9 positions match TRBD1. The CDR3 sequence is 16 residues long. The V gene's germline CDR1 is SEHNR and CDR2 FQNEAQ (reference sequence). With V trimmed by 4 bases and J by 10 bases, 16 bases remained unmatched. CDR3 amino acids: CASSSRSGDRVLDYTF. For the CDR3, the DNA is TGTGCCAGCAGCTCCCGGTCGGGGGACAGGGTTCTTGACTACACCTTC.

The chain combines TRBV30 with TRBJ1-5; D might be TRBD1 (6 bases). Germline V gene data show CDR1 as GTSNPN and CDR2 as SVGIG (reference sequence). CDR3 size: 15 residues. The V end lost 2 bases, the J end lost 3 bases, and 14 bases lay between the germline ends. The CDR3 nucleotides are TGTGCCTGGAGTTTCCCCGGACAGTACAATCAGCCCCAGCATTTT. It translates to CAWSFPGQYNQPQHF.

The chain couples TRBV6-1 to TRBJ2-7, with D possibly being TRBD2 (6 bases). The CDR3 length is 13 residues. Trimming shortened V by 7 bases and J by 1 base, and 11 bases separated the two germline ends. Germline V gene data show CDR1 as MNHNS and CDR2 as SASEGT. The DNA of the CDR3 is TGTGCCAGCATCAGGGCGGGGTCCTACGAGCAGTACTTC. The encoded protein is CASIRAGSYEQYF.

This chain connects TRBV29-1 to TRBJ2-3; a weak D match, TRBD2 (5 bases). Trimming left V 8 bases short and J 4 bases short, with 13 bases between. Germline CDR1 SQVTM, CDR2 ANQGSEA. This CDR3 has 12 amino acids. CDR3 DNA sequence: TGCAGCTTCTCCGGGGATTCAGATACGCAGTATTTT. Translating it yields CSFSGDSDTQYF.

The chain combines TRBV5-6 with TRBJ2-5; D is ambiguous. Germline V gene lookup returns CDR1 SGHDT and CDR2 YYEEEE. The CDR3 is 11 residues long. V lost 1 base to trimming and J lost 5 bases, with 3 bases between them. CDR3 loop: CASSLLETQYF. As DNA, the CDR3 is TGTGCCAGCAGCTTGTTGGAGACCCAGTACTTC.

The chain couples TRBV2 to TRBJ2-3; TRBD1 might be the D (6 bases). The CDR3 contains 14 residues. V lost 6 bases, J lost 1 base, and 11 bases lay in between. CDR1 and CDR2 (germline): SNHLY, FYNNEI. CDR3 nucleotide sequence: TGTGCCAGCAGGAAAAACAGGGGCACAGATACGCAGTATTTT. This encodes CASRKNRGTDTQYF.

This clone was picked up a small number of times. The chain links TRBV7-9 to TRBJ2-7, with D maybe TRBD2 (5 bases). V dropped 3 bases and J dropped 1 base, with 7 bases sitting between them. CDR3 size: 13 residues. CDR1 SEHNR and CDR2 FQNEAQ come from the germline V gene (reference sequence). The CDR3 region is CASSFGGSYEQYF. The CDR3 DNA is TGTGCCAGCAGCTTCGGCGGGTCCTACGAGCAGTACTTC. The whole variable domain, filled in from reference TRBV7-9 and TRBJ2-7, reads DTGVSQNPRHKITKRGQNVTFRCDPISEHNRLYWYRQTLGQGPEFLTYFQNEAQLEKSRLLSDRFSAERPKGSFSTLEIQRTEQGDSAMYLCASSFGGSYEQYFGPGTRLTVT.

The chain recombines TRBV9 with TRBJ1-1; D call uncertain. Trimming removed 0 bases from V and 1 base from J, with 10 bases in between. Per the germline V gene, CDR1 is SGDLS and CDR2 is YYNGEE. The CDR3 consists of 15 residues. This chain's CDR3 is CASSVADRRNTEAFF. CDR3 sequence (DNA): TGTGCCAGCAGCGTAGCGGATCGGCGGAACACTGAAGCTTTCTTT.

The chain carries TRBV6-1 and TRBJ1-2; D uncertain. The V gene lost 7 bases and the J gene lost 2 bases, with 11 bases spanning the gap. The CDR3 covers 13 residues. Germline V gene data show CDR1 as MNHNS and CDR2 as SASEGT. The CDR3 coding sequence is TGTGCCAGCACCCAGGCTCGGAACTATGGCTACACCTTC. Its protein is CASTQARNYGYTF.

The CDR3 here is CASSSDYVRADTQYF. The CDR3 coding sequence is TGTGCCAGCAGCTCCGACTACGTCAGGGCAGATACGCAGTATTTT. V gene TRBV7-2 combines with J gene TRBJ2-3, with D perhaps given as TRBD1 or TRBD2 (5 bases each). This CDR3 spans 15 amino acids. V lost 4 bases, J lost 4 bases, and 15 bases lay in between. CDR1 is SGHTA and CDR2 is FQGNSA in the germline V gene.

The V gene is TRBV18, the J gene TRBJ1-1; no reliable D call. Germline CDR1 KGHSH, CDR2 LQKENI. Trimming took 3 bases from V and 2 from J, leaving 10 bases between them. The CDR3 extends over 14 amino acids. This CDR3 is CASSPSSENTEAFF. The CDR3 DNA reads as TGTGCCAGCTCACCTTCTTCGGAAAACACTGAAGCTTTCTTT.